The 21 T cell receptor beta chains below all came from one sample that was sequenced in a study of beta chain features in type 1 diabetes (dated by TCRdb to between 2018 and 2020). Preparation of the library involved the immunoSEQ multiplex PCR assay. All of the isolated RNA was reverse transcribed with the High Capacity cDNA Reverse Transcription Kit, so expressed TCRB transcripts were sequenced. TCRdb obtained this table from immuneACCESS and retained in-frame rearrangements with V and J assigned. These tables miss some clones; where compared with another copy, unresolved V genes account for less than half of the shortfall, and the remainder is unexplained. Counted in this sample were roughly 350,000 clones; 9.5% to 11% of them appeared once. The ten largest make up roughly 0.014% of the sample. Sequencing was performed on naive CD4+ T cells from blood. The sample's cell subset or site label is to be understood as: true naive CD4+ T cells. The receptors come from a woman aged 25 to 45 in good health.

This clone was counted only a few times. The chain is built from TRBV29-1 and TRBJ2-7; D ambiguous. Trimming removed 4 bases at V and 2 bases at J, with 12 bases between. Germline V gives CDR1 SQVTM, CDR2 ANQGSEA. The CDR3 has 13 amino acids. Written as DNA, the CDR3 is TGCAGCGTTGGTCAATCCGGAGCCTACGAGCAGTACTTC. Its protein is CSVGQSGAYEQYF.

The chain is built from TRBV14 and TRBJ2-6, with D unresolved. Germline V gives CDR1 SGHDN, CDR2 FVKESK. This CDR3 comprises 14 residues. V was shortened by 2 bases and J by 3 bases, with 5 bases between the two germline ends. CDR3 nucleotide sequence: TGTGCCAGCAGCCAACAGGTTGGGGCCAACGTCCTGACTTTC. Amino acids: CASSQQVGANVLTF.

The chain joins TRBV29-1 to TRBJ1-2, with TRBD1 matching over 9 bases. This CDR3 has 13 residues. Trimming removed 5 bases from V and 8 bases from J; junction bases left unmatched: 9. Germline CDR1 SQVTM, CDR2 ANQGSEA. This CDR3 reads CSVRDREIYGYTF. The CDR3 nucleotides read TGCAGCGTTCGGGACAGGGAGATCTACGGCTACACCTTC. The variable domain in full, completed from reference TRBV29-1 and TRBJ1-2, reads SAVISQKPSRDICQRGTSLTIQCQVDSQVTMMFWYRQQPGQSLTLIATANQGSEATYESGFVIDKFPISRPNLTFSTLTVSNMSPEDSSIYLCSVRDREIYGYTFGSGTRLTVV.

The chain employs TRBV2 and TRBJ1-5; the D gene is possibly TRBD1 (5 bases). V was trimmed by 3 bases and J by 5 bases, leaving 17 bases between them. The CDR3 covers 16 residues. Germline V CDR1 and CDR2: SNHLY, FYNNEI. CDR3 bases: TGTGCCAGCAGTGATGGTCAGGGCGAACCCTATCAGCCCCAGCATTTT. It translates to CASSDGQGEPYQPQHF.

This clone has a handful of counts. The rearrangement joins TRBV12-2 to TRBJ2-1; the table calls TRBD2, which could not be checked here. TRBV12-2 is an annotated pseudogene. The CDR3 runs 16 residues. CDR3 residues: CASRLNGRASYNEQFF. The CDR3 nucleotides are TGTGCAAGTCGCTTAAACGGGAGGGCCTCCTACAATGAGCAGTTCTTC.

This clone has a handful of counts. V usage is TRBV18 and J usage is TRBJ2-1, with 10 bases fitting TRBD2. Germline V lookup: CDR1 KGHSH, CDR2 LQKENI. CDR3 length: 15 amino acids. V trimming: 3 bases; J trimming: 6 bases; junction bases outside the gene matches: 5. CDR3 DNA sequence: TGTGCCAGCTCACCTCGGACTAGCGGAGGCAATGAGCAGTTCTTC. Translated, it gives CASSPRTSGGNEQFF.

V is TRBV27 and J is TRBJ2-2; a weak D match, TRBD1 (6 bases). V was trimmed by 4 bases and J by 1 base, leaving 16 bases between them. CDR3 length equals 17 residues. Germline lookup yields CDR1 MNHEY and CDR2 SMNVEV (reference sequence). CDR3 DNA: TGTGCCAGCAGTTGGGGCAGGGGATTTGGGAACACCGGGGAGCTGTTTTTT. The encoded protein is CASSWGRGFGNTGELFF.

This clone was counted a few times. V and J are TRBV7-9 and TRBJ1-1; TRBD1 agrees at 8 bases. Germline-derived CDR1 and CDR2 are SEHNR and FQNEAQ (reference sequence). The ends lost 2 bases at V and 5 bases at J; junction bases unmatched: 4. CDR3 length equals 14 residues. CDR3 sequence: CASSLQGASTEAFF. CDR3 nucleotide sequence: TGTGCCAGCAGCTTACAGGGGGCGAGTACTGAAGCTTTCTTT.

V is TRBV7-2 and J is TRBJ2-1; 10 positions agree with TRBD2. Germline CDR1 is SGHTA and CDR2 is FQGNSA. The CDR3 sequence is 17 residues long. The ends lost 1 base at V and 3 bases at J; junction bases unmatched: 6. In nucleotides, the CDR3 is TGTGCCAGCAGCTTAGGCTTCGCTAGCGGGAGCTACAATGAGCAGTTCTTC. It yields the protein CASSLGFASGSYNEQFF. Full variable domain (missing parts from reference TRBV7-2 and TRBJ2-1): GAGVSQSPSNKVTEKGKDVELRCDPISGHTALYWYRQSLGQGLEFLIYFQGNSAPDKSGLPSDRFSAERTGGSVSTLTIQRTQQEDSAVYLCASSLGFASGSYNEQFFGPGTRLTVL.

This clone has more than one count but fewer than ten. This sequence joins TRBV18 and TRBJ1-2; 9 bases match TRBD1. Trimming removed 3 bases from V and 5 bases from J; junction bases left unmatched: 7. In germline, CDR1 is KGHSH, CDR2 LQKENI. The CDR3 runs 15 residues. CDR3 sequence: CASSPGRDRVYGYTF. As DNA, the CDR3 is TGTGCCAGCTCACCTGGTCGGGACAGGGTTTATGGCTACACCTTC.

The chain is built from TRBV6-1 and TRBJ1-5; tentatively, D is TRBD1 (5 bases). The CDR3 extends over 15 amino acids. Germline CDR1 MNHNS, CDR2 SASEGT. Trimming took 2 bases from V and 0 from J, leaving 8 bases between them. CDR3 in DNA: TGTGCCAGCAGTGAACGACAGATTAGCAATCAGCCCCAGCATTTT. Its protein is CASSERQISNQPQHF.

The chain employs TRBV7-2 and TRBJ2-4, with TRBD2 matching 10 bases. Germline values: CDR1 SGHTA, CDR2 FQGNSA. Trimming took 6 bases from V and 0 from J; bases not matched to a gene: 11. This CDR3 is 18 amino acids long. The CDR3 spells CASSVGTSASLAKNIQYF. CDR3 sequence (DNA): TGTGCCAGCAGTGTAGGGACTAGCGCCTCCCTAGCCAAAAACATTCAGTACTTC.

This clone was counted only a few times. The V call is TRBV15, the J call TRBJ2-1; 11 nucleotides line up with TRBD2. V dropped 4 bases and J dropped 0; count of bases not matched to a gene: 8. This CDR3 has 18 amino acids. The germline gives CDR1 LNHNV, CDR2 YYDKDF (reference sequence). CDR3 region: CATSKTSGVASSYNEQFF. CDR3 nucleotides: TGTGCCACCAGCAAGACTAGCGGGGTAGCCAGCTCCTACAATGAGCAGTTCTTC.

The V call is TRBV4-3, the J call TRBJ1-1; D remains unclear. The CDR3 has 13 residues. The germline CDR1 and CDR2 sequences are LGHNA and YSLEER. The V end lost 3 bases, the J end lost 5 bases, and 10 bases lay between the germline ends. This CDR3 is CASSQELGTEAFF. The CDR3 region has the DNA TGCGCCAGCAGCCAGGAACTAGGGACTGAAGCTTTCTTT.

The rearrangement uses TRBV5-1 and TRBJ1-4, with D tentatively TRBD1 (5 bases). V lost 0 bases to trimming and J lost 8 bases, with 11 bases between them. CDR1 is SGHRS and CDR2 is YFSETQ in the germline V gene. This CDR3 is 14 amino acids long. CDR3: CASSLVGLREKLFF. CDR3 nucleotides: TGCGCCAGCAGCTTGGTGGGGCTAAGGGAAAAACTGTTTTTT.

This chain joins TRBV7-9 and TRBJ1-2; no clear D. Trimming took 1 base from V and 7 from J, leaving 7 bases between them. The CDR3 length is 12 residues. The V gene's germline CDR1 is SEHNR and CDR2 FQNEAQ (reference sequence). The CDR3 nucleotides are TGTGCCAGCAGCTTAGTCGCGTCTGGCTACACCTTC. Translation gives CASSLVASGYTF.

The CDR3 spells CASSFAGPDTQYF. DNA of the CDR3: TGTGCCAGCAGCTTTGCAGGGCCTGATACGCAGTATTTT. This chain joins TRBV7-2 and TRBJ2-3; D might be TRBD1 (5 bases). The CDR3 is 13 amino acids. The V end lost 3 bases, the J end lost 6 bases, and 10 bases lay between the germline ends. CDR1 is SGHTA and CDR2 is FQGNSA in the germline V gene.

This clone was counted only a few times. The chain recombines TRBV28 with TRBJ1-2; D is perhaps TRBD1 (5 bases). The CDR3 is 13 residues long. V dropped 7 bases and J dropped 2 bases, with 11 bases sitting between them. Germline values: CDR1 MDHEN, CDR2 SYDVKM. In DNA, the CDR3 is TGTGCCAGCACGAAGGGGCCGAACTATGGCTACACCTTC. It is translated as CASTKGPNYGYTF.

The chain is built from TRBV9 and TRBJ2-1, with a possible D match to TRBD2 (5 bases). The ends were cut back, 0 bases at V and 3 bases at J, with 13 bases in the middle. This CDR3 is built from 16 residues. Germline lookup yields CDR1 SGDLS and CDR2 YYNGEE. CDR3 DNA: TGTGCCAGCAGCGTAGCTCGAGCGGCCCTCTACAATGAGCAGTTCTTC. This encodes CASSVARAALYNEQFF. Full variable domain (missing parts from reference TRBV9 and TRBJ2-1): DSGVTQTPKHLITATGQRVTLRCSPRSGDLSVYWYQQSLDQGLQFLIQYYNGEERAKGNILERFSAQQFPDLHSELNLSSLELGDSALYFCASSVARAALYNEQFFGPGTRLTVL.

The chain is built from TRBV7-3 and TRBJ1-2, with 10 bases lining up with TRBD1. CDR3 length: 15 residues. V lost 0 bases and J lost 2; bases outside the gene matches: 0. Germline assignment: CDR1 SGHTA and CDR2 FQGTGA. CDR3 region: CASSLTTGGNYGYTF. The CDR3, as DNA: TGTGCCAGCAGCTTAACGACAGGGGGCAACTATGGCTACACCTTC.

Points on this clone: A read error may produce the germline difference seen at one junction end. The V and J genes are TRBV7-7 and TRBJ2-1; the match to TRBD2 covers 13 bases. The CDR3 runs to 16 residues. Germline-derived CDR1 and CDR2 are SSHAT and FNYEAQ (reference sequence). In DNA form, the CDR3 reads TGTGCTAGCAGCGCCCAACTAGCGGGAGGGCCCGATGAGCAGTTCTTC. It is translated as CASSAQLAGGPDEQFF.